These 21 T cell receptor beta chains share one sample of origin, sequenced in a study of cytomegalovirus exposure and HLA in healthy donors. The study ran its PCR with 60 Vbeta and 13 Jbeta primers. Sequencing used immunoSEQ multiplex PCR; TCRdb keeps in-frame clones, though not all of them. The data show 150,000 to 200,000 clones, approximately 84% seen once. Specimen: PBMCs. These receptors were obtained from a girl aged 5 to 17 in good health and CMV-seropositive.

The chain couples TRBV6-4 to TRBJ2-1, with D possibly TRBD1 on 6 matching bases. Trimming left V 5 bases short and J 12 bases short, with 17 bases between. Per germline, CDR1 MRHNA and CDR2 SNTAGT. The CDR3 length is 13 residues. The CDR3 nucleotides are TGTGCCAGCAGTCGGCAGGGGTACGCGGGGCAGTTCTTC. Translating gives CASSRQGYAGQFF.

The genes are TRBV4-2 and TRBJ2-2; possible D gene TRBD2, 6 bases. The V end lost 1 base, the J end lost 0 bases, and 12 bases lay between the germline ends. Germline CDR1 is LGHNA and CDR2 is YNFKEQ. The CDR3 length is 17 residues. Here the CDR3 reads CASSQGRSGANTGELFF. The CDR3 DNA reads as TGTGCCAGCAGCCAAGGGCGTTCGGGGGCGAACACCGGGGAGCTGTTTTTT.

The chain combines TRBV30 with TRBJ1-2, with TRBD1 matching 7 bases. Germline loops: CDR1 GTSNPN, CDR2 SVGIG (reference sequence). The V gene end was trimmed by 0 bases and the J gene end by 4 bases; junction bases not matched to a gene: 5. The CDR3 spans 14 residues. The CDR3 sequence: CAWSVQGTAYGYTF. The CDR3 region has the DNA TGTGCCTGGAGTGTACAAGGGACAGCCTATGGCTACACCTTC.

The CDR3 region is CASSQDLLAESTDTQYF. CDR3 DNA sequence: TGTGCCAGCAGCCAAGATTTACTAGCGGAGAGCACAGATACGCAGTATTTT. This chain connects TRBV4-2 to TRBJ2-3; 8 bases fit TRBD2. The CDR3 runs to 17 residues. Trimming cost V 0 bases and J 0 bases; bases outside gene matches: 5. Germline V gene sequence: CDR1 LGHNA, CDR2 YNFKEQ.

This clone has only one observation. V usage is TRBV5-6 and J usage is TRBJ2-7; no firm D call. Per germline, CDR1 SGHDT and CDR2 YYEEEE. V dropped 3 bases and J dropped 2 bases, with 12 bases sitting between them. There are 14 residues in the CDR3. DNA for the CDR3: TGTGCCAGCAGCTCCACAGTGGTACCCTACGAGCAGTACTTC. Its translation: CASSSTVVPYEQYF.

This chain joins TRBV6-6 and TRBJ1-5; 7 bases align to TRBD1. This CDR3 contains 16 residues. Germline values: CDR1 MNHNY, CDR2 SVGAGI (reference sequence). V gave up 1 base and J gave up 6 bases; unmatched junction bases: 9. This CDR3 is CASSYWYRGRGQPQHF. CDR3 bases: TGTGCCAGCAGTTACTGGTACAGGGGACGGGGTCAGCCCCAGCATTTT.

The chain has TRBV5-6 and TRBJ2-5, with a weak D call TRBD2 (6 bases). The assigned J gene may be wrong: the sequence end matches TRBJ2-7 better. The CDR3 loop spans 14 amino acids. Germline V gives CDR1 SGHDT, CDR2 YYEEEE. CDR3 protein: CASSIGGPSYEQYF. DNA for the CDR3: TGTGCCAGCAGCATCGGGGGACCCTCCTACGAGCAGTACTTC.

DNA for the CDR3: TGTGCCAGCAGTGTTCGGCCCGCCGAGGGAGGCTACACCTTC. This codes for CASSVRPAEGGYTF. The genes are TRBV2 and TRBJ1-2, with unresolved D. The V and J ends lost 4 bases and 8 bases respectively, with 17 bases between them. The germline V gene has CDR1 SNHLY and CDR2 FYNNEI. CDR3 length: 14 residues.

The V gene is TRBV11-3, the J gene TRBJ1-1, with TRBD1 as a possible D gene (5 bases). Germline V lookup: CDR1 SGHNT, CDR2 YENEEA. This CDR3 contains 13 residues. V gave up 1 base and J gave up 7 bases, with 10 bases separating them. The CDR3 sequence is CASSLGGSGEAFF. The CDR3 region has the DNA TGTGCCAGCAGCTTAGGGGGCTCGGGTGAAGCTTTCTTT.

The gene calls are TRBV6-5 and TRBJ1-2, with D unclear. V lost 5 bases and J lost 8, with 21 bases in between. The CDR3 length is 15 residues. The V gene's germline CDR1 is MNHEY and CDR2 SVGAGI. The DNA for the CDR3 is TGTGCCAGCAGTCCCGAAAGCTGGTACCGGGAGGGCTACACCTTC. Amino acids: CASSPESWYREGYTF.

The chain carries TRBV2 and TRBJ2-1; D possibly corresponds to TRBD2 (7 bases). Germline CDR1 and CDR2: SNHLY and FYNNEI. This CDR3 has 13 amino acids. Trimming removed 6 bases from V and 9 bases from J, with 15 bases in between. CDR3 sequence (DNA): TGTGCCAGCAGAACGGCGGGGGCGGGTGAGCAGTTCTTC. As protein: CASRTAGAGEQFF.

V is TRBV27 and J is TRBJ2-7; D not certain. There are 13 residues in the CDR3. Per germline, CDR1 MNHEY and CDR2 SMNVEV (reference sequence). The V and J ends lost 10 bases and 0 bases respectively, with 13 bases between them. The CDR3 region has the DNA TGTGCCACCCAAAGTGATAGCTCCTACGAGCAGTACTTC. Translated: CATQSDSSYEQYF.

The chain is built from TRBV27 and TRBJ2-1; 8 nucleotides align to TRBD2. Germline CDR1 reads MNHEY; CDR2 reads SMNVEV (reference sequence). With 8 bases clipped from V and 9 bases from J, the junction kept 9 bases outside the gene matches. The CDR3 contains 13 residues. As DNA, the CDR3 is TGTGCCAGCTCGACAGGACTAGCCCTTGAGCAGTTCTTC. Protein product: CASSTGLALEQFF.

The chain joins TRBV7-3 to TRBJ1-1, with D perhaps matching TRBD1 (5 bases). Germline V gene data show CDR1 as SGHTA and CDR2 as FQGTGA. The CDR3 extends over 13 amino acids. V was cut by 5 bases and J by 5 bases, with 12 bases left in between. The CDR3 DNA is TGTGCCAGCAGCCCCGGGGGAGAAACTGAAGCTTTCTTT. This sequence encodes CASSPGGETEAFF.

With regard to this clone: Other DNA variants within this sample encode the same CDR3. CDR3 in DNA: TGTGCCAGCAGTGGTCTATTGAACACTGAAGCTTTCTTT. Translated: CASSGLLNTEAFF. The chain links TRBV6-5 to TRBJ1-1, with D unresolved. Trimming pared 5 bases from V and 0 bases from J, leaving 7 bases between. Germline V lookup: CDR1 MNHEY, CDR2 SVGAGI. This CDR3 contains 13 residues.

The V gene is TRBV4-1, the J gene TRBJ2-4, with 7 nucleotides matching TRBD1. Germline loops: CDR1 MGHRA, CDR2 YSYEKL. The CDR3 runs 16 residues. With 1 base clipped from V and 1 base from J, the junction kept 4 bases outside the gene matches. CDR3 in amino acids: CASSQVPQGAKNIQYF. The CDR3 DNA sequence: TGCGCCAGCAGCCAAGTACCACAGGGGGCCAAAAACATTCAGTACTTC.

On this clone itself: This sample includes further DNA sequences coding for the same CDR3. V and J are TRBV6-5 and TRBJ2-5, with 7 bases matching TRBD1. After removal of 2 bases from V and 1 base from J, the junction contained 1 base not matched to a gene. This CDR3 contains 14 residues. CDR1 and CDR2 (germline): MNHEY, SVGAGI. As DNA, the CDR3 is TGTGCCAGCAGTTACGGGACAGTCCAAGAGACCCAGTACTTC. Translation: CASSYGTVQETQYF.

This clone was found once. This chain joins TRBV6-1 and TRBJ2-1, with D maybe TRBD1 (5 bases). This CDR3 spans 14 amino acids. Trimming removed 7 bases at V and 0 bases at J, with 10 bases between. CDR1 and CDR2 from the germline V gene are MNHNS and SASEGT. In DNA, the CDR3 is TGTGCCAGCAAAGGGGCGAGCTCCTACAATGAGCAGTTCTTC. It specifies CASKGASSYNEQFF.

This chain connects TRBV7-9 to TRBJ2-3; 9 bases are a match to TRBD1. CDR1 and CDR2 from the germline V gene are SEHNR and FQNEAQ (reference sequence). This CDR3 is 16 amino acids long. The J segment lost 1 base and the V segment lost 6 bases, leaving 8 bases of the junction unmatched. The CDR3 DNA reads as TGTGCCAGCAGACTCCCGGACAGGGGACGCACAGATACGCAGTATTTT. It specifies CASRLPDRGRTDTQYF.

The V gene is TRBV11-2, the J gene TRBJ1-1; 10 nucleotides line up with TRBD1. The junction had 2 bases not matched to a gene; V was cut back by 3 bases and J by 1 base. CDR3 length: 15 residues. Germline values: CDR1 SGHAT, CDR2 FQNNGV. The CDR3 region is CASSFRDRGNTEAFF. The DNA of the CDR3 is TGTGCCAGCAGCTTCAGGGACAGGGGGAACACTGAAGCTTTCTTT.

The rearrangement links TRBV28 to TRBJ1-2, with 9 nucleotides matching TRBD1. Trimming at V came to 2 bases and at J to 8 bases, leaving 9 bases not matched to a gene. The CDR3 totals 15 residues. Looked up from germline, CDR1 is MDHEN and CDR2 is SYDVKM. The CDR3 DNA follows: TGTGCCAGCAGTTTAATTCCCGGACAGGGGAACGGCTACACCTTC. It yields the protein CASSLIPGQGNGYTF.